This T cell receptor (beta chain) was found in a study of blood T cell repertoires in COVID-19. Using immunoSEQ multiplex PCR, the repertoire was profiled, and TCRdb retains in-frame clones only, with some absent. The repertoire consists of 300,000 to 450,000 clones, with around 90% occurring once and the leading ten covering around 3.9%. This clone was observed a single time. The identical CDR3 is also encoded by other nucleotide sequences in the sample. Recruited during active infection, patients (from Seattle) were subsequently followed longitudinally. The V end was cut by 4 bases, the J end by 1 base, with 11 bases between. This CDR3 is built from 14 residues. Per germline, CDR1 SGHRS and CDR2 YFSETQ.

The sample consisted of peripheral blood. This chain connects TRBV5-1 to TRBJ1-1, with a tentative D call TRBD1 (6 bases). This sequence was found in a woman aged 55-70 years with COVID-19, enrolled during active disease. The CDR3 DNA reads as TGCGCCAGCAGCCCTGGACAGACGAACACTGAAGCTTTCTTT. Translated: CASSPGQTNTEAFF.